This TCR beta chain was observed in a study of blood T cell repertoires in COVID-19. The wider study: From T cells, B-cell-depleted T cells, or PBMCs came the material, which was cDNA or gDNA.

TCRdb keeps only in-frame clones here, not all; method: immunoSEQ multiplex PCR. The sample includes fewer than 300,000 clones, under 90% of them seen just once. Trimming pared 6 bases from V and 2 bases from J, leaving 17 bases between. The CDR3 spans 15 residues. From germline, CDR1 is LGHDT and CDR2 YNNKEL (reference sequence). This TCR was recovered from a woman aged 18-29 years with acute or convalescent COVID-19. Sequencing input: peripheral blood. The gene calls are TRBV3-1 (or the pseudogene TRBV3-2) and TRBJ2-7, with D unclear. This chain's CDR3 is CASSPRGRWAYEQYF. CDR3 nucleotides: TGTGCCAGCAGTCCCCGAGGTAGGTGGGCCTACGAGCAGTACTTC.